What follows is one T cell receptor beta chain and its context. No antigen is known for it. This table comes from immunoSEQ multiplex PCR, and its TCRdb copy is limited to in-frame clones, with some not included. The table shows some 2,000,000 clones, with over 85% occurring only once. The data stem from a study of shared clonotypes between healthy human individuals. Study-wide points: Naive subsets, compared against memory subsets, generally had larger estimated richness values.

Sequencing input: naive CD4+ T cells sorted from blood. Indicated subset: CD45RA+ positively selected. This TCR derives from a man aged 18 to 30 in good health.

The CDR3 DNA sequence: TGTGCCAGCAGTTTATTGGGCACTACCCGTACCTACGAGCAGTACTTC. Translating it yields CASSLLGTTRTYEQYF. The chain uses TRBV28 and TRBJ2-7; no reliable D call. This CDR3 has 16 amino acids. Germline V CDR1 and CDR2: MDHEN, SYDVKM. V was shortened by 1 base and J by 2 bases, with 15 bases between the two germline ends.